This paragraph covers one TCR beta chain sequence. In the PCR, 60 Vbeta and 13 Jbeta primers were used. Using immunoSEQ multiplex PCR, the repertoire was profiled, and TCRdb retains in-frame clones only, with some absent. The sample consists of around 91,000 clones, around 84% of them appearing once. The sample comes from a study of cytomegalovirus exposure and HLA in healthy donors. Germline trimming cut 1 base from V and 4 bases from J; bases unmatched to any gene: 9. Germline V gene data show CDR1 as GTSNPN and CDR2 as SVGIG (reference sequence). The CDR3 runs 15 residues. V gene TRBV30 combines with J gene TRBJ2-5; 7 bases agree with TRBD2. The material sequenced was PBMCs. The clonotype comes from a woman aged 40 to 50 in good health and CMV-seropositive. CDR3 loop: CAWSAILALGETQYF. CDR3 in DNA: TGTGCCTGGAGTGCGATACTAGCGTTAGGAGAGACCCAGTACTTC.